The source of this T cell receptor (beta chain) is a study of post-analysis software for immune sequencing data. Study-wide context: The cohort encompassed relapsing-remitting, secondary progressive and progressive-relapsing multiple sclerosis disease courses. Notes on the study in general: Diversity measured as normalized Chao1 was significantly lower in multiple sclerosis patients than in controls. F measure grouped same-batch samples tightly together.

Sequencing libraries made from TCR beta cDNA carried unique molecular identifiers. TCRdb fed the PCR reads into MiXCR, producing one record per CDR3 protein. The data contain roughly 160,000 distinct CDR3 sequences, 36% of them seen just once; the ten biggest clones take up approximately 30%. Ten or more counts support this clonotype. Its target is unknown. The TCR originated in a girl aged 10 to 17 with multiple sclerosis. The specimen comprised blood, sampled after autologous hematopoietic stem cell transplantation.

In nucleotides, the CDR3 is TGTGCCAGCAGTTCACCCACCGTAGTGGAGACCCAGTACTTC. Translating it yields CASSSPTVVETQYF. The chain joins TRBV28 to TRBJ2-5, with D unresolved. Germline V lookup: CDR1 MDHEN, CDR2 SYDVKM. Trimming stripped 4 bases from V and 5 bases from J, with 14 bases between. The CDR3 loop spans 14 amino acids.